Following are 6 T cell receptor beta chains from one sample sequenced in a study of beta chain features in type 1 diabetes. What was sequenced were expressed TCRB transcripts, since all of the isolated RNA had been reverse transcribed. Using immunoSEQ multiplex PCR, the repertoire was profiled, and TCRdb retains in-frame clones only, with some absent. The table includes around 500,000 clones, roughly 10% detected once. Sequences were obtained from naive CD4+ T cells from blood. The receptors were gathered from a woman between 18 and 30 years old in good health.

This rearrangement joins TRBV29-1 to TRBJ1-1; no clear D. The CDR3 spans 11 residues. The germline V gene has CDR1 SQVTM and CDR2 ANQGSEA. V lost 6 bases, J lost 8 bases, and 13 bases lay in between. Here the CDR3 reads CSVQHTLEAFF. CDR3 nucleotide sequence: TGCAGCGTCCAACATACCCTCGAAGCTTTCTTT.

This chain connects TRBV2 to TRBJ2-4, with TRBD2 matching 9 bases. Germline CDR1 SNHLY, CDR2 FYNNEI. The CDR3 has 17 amino acids. Trimming took 7 bases from V and 3 from J; bases not matched to a gene: 13. The CDR3 spells CASTPLLAGSDKNIQYF. CDR3 nucleotides: TGTGCCAGCACCCCGTTGCTAGCGGGGTCGGACAAAAACATTCAGTACTTC.

There are a few counts of this clone. The chain joins TRBV7-2 to TRBJ2-4; D is uncertain. The CDR3 spans 17 residues. Trimming took off 5 bases at V and 2 bases at J, with 19 bases between the two ends. The germline V gene has CDR1 SGHTA and CDR2 FQGNSA. The CDR3 DNA follows: TGTGCCAGCAGCCCAAGATCTAGTACCTCGACCAAAAACATTCAGTACTTC. It encodes CASSPRSSTSTKNIQYF.

The chain links TRBV29-1 to TRBJ2-3; the match to TRBD2 covers 10 bases. CDR3 length: 19 amino acids. V was pared by 5 bases and J by 3 bases, with 20 bases of the junction left unmatched. Germline V gives CDR1 SQVTM, CDR2 ANQGSEA. The CDR3 region is CSVSPPPGGSGRWTDTQYF. In DNA, the CDR3 is TGCAGCGTTTCGCCCCCTCCTGGAGGTAGCGGGAGGTGGACAGATACGCAGTATTTT.

The rearrangement links TRBV29-1 to TRBJ2-2, with no clear D. The V gene's germline CDR1 is SQVTM and CDR2 ANQGSEA. Trimming stripped 1 base from V and 1 base from J, with 1 base between. This CDR3 is built from 12 residues. CDR3 region: CSVEGNTGELFF. The CDR3 DNA sequence: TGCAGCGTTGAAGGGAACACCGGGGAGCTGTTTTTT.

This clone has only a few counts. V is TRBV20-1 and J is TRBJ1-1; D gene uncertain. V lost 5 bases, J lost 6 bases, and 10 bases lay in between. CDR3 length: 11 amino acids. Germline CDR1 reads DFQATT; CDR2 reads SNEGSKA (reference sequence). The CDR3 nucleotides are TGCAGTGCTCTCGGGGTAGCTGAAGCTTTCTTT. Protein sequence: CSALGVAEAFF.